This is a list of T cell receptor beta chains from one sample in a study of regulatory T cells in long-lasting Graves disease. TCRdb re-called the multiplex PCR reads through MiXCR, storing one row per CDR3 protein. The profile shows roughly 610,000 distinct CDR3 sequences, about 16% of them singletons. These data are also associated with another study on T cells in Graves' hyperthyroidism and ophthalmopathy.

The sequenced sample was peripheral blood mononuclear cells (PBMCs), obtained at new diagnosis, from a patient treated with antithyroid drugs. Receptors were obtained from a young man with Graves disease. Both conserved end residues are part of each CDR3. D genes are given only for firm matches. Only part of the rows carry a size: once, few, many, or a class if the clone is expanded.

j_gene,abundance,d_gene,v_gene,CDR3aa,CDR3nt
TRBJ2-3,many,NA,TRBV11-2,CASSNSARASRDTQYF,TGTGCCAGCAGCAATTCCGCCCGGGCCTCTCGGGATACGCAGTATTTT
TRBJ2-2,many,TRBD2,TRBV7-9,CASSPPGTSGSRGELFF,TGTGCCAGCAGCCCCCCCGGAACTAGCGGGAGCCGCGGGGAGCTGTTTTTT
TRBJ2-2,few,NA,TRBV7-9,CAARGVQLGAGELFF,TGTGCCGCCCGGGGCGTTCAGCTTGGGGCCGGGGAGCTGTTTTTT
TRBJ2-1,NA,NA,TRBV3-1,CASSNGLTNEQFF,TGTGCCAGCAGCAACGGACTTACCAATGAGCAGTTCTTC
TRBJ2-7,NA,NA,TRBV10-1,CASRKGRDSYEQYF,TGCGCCAGCAGGAAGGGGAGAGACTCCTACGAGCAGTACTTC
TRBJ1-1,many,NA,TRBV6-1,CASRAGQTNTEAFF,TGTGCCAGCAGGGCCGGGCAGACGAACACTGAAGCTTTCTTT
TRBJ2-1,few,TRBD2,TRBV4-1,CASSQGWTRYNEQFF,TGCGCCAGCAGCCAAGGATGGACTAGGTACAATGAGCAGTTCTTC
TRBJ2-1,few,TRBD2,TRBV30,CAWSGLAGANEQFF,TGTGCCTGGAGTGGGCTAGCGGGAGCCAATGAGCAGTTCTTC
TRBJ1-1,few,NA,TRBV30,CAWSSSTFSEAFF,TGTGCCTGGAGTAGTAGCACTTTCTCTGAAGCTTTCTTT
TRBJ1-6,NA,NA,TRBV19,CASSATGDVGSPLHF,TGTGCCAGTTCGGCCACGGGGGACGTCGGTTCACCCCTCCACTTT
TRBJ2-5,NA,NA,TRBV7-6,CASSPSGVGWQETQYF,TGTGCCAGCAGCCCGTCCGGGGTGGGGTGGCAAGAGACCCAGTACTTC
TRBJ1-1,NA,NA,TRBV2,CASRLDTVSEAFF,TGTGCCAGCCGACTCGACACGGTTTCTGAAGCTTTCTTT
TRBJ1-5,many,NA,TRBV28,CASGGLSNQPQHF,TGTGCCAGCGGAGGACTGAGCAATCAGCCCCAGCATTTT
TRBJ2-5,many,NA,TRBV12-5,CASGLVEETQYF,TGTGCTAGTGGTTTGGTCGAGGAGACCCAGTACTTC
TRBJ1-5,NA,NA,TRBV7-9,CASSSTRAGTNQPQHF,TGTGCCAGCAGCTCCACCAGGGCGGGGACCAATCAGCCCCAGCATTTT
TRBJ2-5,many,NA,TRBV6-1,CASSSHRDIEGETQYF,TGTGCCAGCAGTAGTCACCGGGACATCGAGGGGGAGACCCAGTACTTC
TRBJ2-1,many,TRBD2,TRBV7-3,CASSLMSASGYNEQFF,TGTGCCAGCAGCTTAATGTCGGCTAGCGGTTACAATGAGCAGTTCTTC
TRBJ2-7,NA,TRBD1,TRBV4-2,CASSLFPGQGNEQYF,TGTGCCAGCAGTCTGTTTCCGGGACAGGGTAACGAGCAGTACTTC
TRBJ1-2,few,TRBD1,TRBV7-8,CASSLGDSRNYGYTF,TGTGCCAGCAGCTTAGGGGACAGCAGAAACTATGGCTACACCTTC
TRBJ1-3,many,TRBD1,TRBV18,CASSPSRATGVNTIYF,TGTGCCAGCTCACCCTCACGCGCGACAGGGGTCAACACCATATATTTT
TRBJ2-5,NA,TRBD2,TRBV7-2,CASSLEGTSGFRAQYF,TGTGCCAGCAGCTTAGAAGGGACTAGCGGCTTTAGGGCCCAGTACTTC
TRBJ2-2,many,TRBD2,TRBV5-1,CASSLLSGSQEELFF,TGCGCCAGCAGCTTGCTTAGCGGGAGCCAGGAGGAGCTGTTTTTT
TRBJ1-5,few,NA,TRBV19,CASSMSGRQPQHF,TGTGCCAGTAGTATGTCGGGACGCCAGCCCCAGCATTTT
TRBJ2-3,NA,NA,TRBV7-3,CASSLNSGLDTDTQYF,TGTGCCAGCAGCTTAAACTCGGGACTCGACACAGATACGCAGTATTTT
TRBJ2-7,many,TRBD2,TRBV27,CASSSGLAGAYEQYF,TGTGCCAGCAGCTCCGGACTAGCGGGGGCCTACGAGCAGTACTTC
TRBJ2-2,NA,NA,TRBV11-3,CASRRDVTGELFF,TGTGCCAGCCGCAGGGACGTAACCGGGGAGCTGTTTTTT
TRBJ1-2,many,TRBD1,TRBV12-3/TRBV12-4,CASSLGTGRPSHGYTF,TGTGCCAGCAGTTTGGGGACAGGGAGACCCAGCCATGGCTACACCTTC
TRBJ1-1,NA,NA,TRBV5-1,CASSFLGQDTEAFF,TGCGCCAGCAGCTTTTTAGGACAAGACACTGAAGCTTTCTTT
TRBJ2-7,many,NA,TRBV6-1,CASSERAGRTYEQYF,TGTGCCAGCAGTGAAAGGGCAGGCAGAACCTACGAGCAGTACTTC
TRBJ2-1,many,TRBD2,TRBV7-9,CASSPTSGRLGEQFF,TGTGCCAGCAGCCCGACTAGCGGGAGGCTCGGTGAGCAGTTCTTC
TRBJ1-5,many,NA,TRBV6-6,CASSYSQGGATTRRQPQHF,TGTGCCAGCAGTTACTCGCAGGGAGGGGCGACAACACGGAGACAGCCCCAGCATTTT
TRBJ1-5,NA,NA,TRBV4-1,CASSQDSRSQPQHF,TGCGCCAGCAGCCAAGATAGCAGAAGCCAGCCCCAGCATTTT
TRBJ2-5,few,TRBD2,TRBV9,CASSVGSSGYQETQYF,TGTGCCAGCAGCGTAGGGTCTAGCGGGTACCAAGAGACCCAGTACTTC
TRBJ2-1,many,NA,TRBV5-1,CASRQTLSDNEQFF,TGCGCCAGCAGGCAGACACTGTCGGACAATGAGCAGTTCTTC
TRBJ2-1,many,TRBD1,TRBV25-1,CASSDIDRAYNEQFF,TGTGCCAGCAGTGATATCGACAGGGCCTACAATGAGCAGTTCTTC
TRBJ2-1,many,TRBD2,TRBV19,CASSIGSELAGPSYNEQFF,TGTGCCAGTAGTATAGGTTCGGAACTAGCGGGACCCTCCTACAATGAGCAGTTCTTC
TRBJ1-1,NA,TRBD1,TRBV6-1,CASTQGDTEAFF,TGTGCCAGCACCCAGGGGGACACTGAAGCTTTCTTT
TRBJ2-7,many,NA,TRBV5-1,CASSKGSTTSSYEQYF,TGCGCCAGCAGCAAGGGGTCGACAACGAGCTCCTACGAGCAGTACTTC
TRBJ1-2,many,NA,TRBV28,CASWAADGTNYGYTF,TGTGCCAGCTGGGCCGCGGACGGCACTAACTATGGCTACACCTTC
TRBJ1-5,many,TRBD1,TRBV28,CASNPQQRGRGNQPQHF,TGTGCCAGCAACCCCCAACAGAGGGGGCGCGGCAATCAGCCCCAGCATTTT
TRBJ2-1,many,NA,TRBV27,CASSLSPVYNEQFF,TGTGCCAGCAGTTTATCGCCAGTATACAATGAGCAGTTCTTC
TRBJ1-2,many,NA,TRBV6-1,CASRGDRMAHGGYTF,TGTGCCAGCAGGGGTGACAGGATGGCACACGGGGGCTACACCTTC
TRBJ2-6,NA,TRBD1,TRBV29-1,CSVNNQPGTGSSVLTF,TGCAGCGTTAATAACCAACCCGGGACAGGGAGTTCCGTCCTGACTTTC
TRBJ1-1,NA,NA,TRBV20-1,CSAQGIRGSMNTEAFF,TGCAGTGCTCAGGGCATACGCGGGTCGATGAACACTGAAGCTTTCTTT
TRBJ2-3,NA,TRBD1,TRBV7-3,CASRSPTGGTDTQYF,TGTGCCAGCAGGTCACCTACAGGGGGCACGGATACGCAGTATTTT
TRBJ2-2,NA,NA,TRBV12-3/TRBV12-4,CASSLRLSNTGELFF,TGTGCCAGCAGTTTAAGGCTCTCGAACACCGGGGAGCTGTTTTTT
TRBJ1-1,many,NA,TRBV10-3,CAISDSQANTEAFF,TGTGCCATCAGTGACTCACAGGCAAACACTGAAGCTTTCTTT
TRBJ2-1,few,TRBD2,TRBV10-3,CAITSGALYNEQFF,TGTGCCATCACTAGCGGGGCCCTCTACAATGAGCAGTTCTTC